The present T cell receptor beta chain was sequenced within a study of blood T cells in healthy people across ages. Whole-study results and caveats: The fall in TCR beta diversity per million T cells was roughly linear with age. The percentage of naive T cells correlated strongly with TCR beta diversity.

The trim removed 6 bases at V and 4 bases at J, leaving 9 bases unmatched. The CDR3 spans 15 residues. Germline lookup yields CDR1 MNHEY and CDR2 SVGAGI. Caucasian individuals from Russia who were healthy and aged roughly 6 to 95 acted as donors. About this clonotype itself: The antigen is undetermined.

Then a second PCR, running roughly 6 to 12 cycles, was carried out with a sample-barcoded 5' primer and a J-beta primer mix. MiXCR was run by TCRdb on the 5' RACE reads, yielding one entry per CDR3 protein. The repertoire holds hundreds of thousands of distinct CDR3 sequences, with roughly three fifths as singletons. The chain couples TRBV6-5 to TRBJ2-3, with 8 bases matching TRBD1. Sequenced material: blood. The receptor's source is a man in his forties or fifties in good health. The CDR3, as DNA: TGTGCCAGCAGCCCCGACAGGGGATCGGCAGATACGCAGTATTTT. It encodes CASSPDRGSADTQYF.